This T cell receptor beta chain was captured in a study of blood T cells in healthy people across ages. A sample-barcoded 5' primer and a J-beta primer mix were used in a second PCR of roughly 7 to 12 cycles. A single record per CDR3 protein comes from TCRdb applying MiXCR to the 5' RACE reads. The data contain about 1.8 million distinct CDR3 sequences, just under 50% of them seen just once; the ten biggest clones take up 2.1%. Source material: blood. This receptor was taken from a middle-aged woman in good health.

Here the CDR3 DNA reads TGTGCCAGCACCAACCAGGGATGCGAGCAGTACTTC. Translating it yields CASTNQGCEQYF. This chain joins TRBV28 and TRBJ2-7, with D possibly matching TRBD1 (5 bases). CDR3 length: 12 residues. With 7 bases removed from V and 6 bases from J, the gap between germline ends came to 13 bases. Germline assignment: CDR1 MDHEN and CDR2 SYDVKM.